This T cell receptor beta chain was identified during a study of CD8+CD57+ T cells in acquired aplastic anemia. Study-wide context: DNA from sorted CD4+ and CD8+ cells averaged about 3.2 ug. Researchers reported that healthy donors averaged about 10 million reads for CD4+ cells. Study-wide results and limits: Patients and controls were not found to differ significantly in CD8+ Simpson's diversity.

Both TCR beta VDJ combination and CDR3 sequence profiling were carried out. Genomic DNA was the template for this profiling. TCRdb passed the reads through MiXCR, listing each CDR3 protein once. This sample has about 110,000 distinct CDR3 sequences, with around 53% found just once. The germline V gene encodes CDR1 MNHEY and CDR2 SMNVEV (reference sequence). This CDR3 is built from 14 residues. Of note for this clonotype: No antigen is known for it. It may be a read error: a sequence one base away is much more abundant.

This TCR was sampled from a human donor in good health, serving as a control. The genes are TRBV27 and TRBJ1-5; D gene unclear. Material: sorted CD4+, CD8+, or CD8+CD57+ T cells (not recorded which) from PBMCs. The CDR3 nucleotides are TGTGCCAGAAGTTCGGACGCACCAAATCAGCCCCAGCATTTT. Its translation is CARSSDAPNQPQHF.